This TCR beta chain was sequenced for a study of CD8 T cells in Susac syndrome (dated by TCRdb to between 2018 and 2020). About the full investigation: The study used repertoire sequencing to test whether antigen drove CD8+ T cell activation and differentiation in Susac syndrome. The clonality of the CD8+ T cell repertoire was compared across 11 to 12 healthy donors, some 14 Susac syndrome patients and fewer than 16 multiple sclerosis patients.

General conclusions and limits of the study: The number of individuals in the TCR sequencing and HLA analysis was acknowledged as relatively small.

Peripheral blood CD8+ and CD4+ T cells from healthy donors, Susac syndrome patients and multiple sclerosis patients were profiled by high-throughput TCR beta sequencing. The multiple sclerosis controls were treatment-naive patients who had stable or active relapsing-remitting disease and met the revised McDonald criteria. Bulk CD8+ and CD4+ T cells were purified magnetically by negative isolation, whereas CD8+ TEMRA cells were enriched by FACS. Blood was collected in EDTA tubes and processed within 24 hours, with PBMCs isolated through density gradient centrifugation. PBMCs intended for TCR sequencing were cryopreserved in liquid nitrogen and thawed later in a water bath at 37 degrees C. Purity of sorted or isolated CD4+, CD8+ and CD8+ TEMRA cells was at least 90%. RNA was extracted using the RNeasy kit, and roughly 0.5 to 1 microgram was reverse transcribed with random hexamers. TCR beta CDR3 regions were amplified with the immunoSEQ multiplex PCR assay covering 54 Vbeta and 13 Jbeta segments. PCR amplification bias was corrected by using a synthetic template baseline for primer optimization and computational correction. On the study's bioinformatics: Reads were annotated to V, D and J genes per IMGT and analyzed with immunoSEQ Analyzer, keeping only productive sequences. Clonality was computed as one minus Shannon entropy normalized by log2 of the number of productive unique sequences. For each patient and control, public and private clones were evaluated within the 100 most prevalent clones. Clones were defined as Susac-specific if absent from the healthy and MS cohorts, from around 1,100 published viral clones and from other ImmuneACCESS disease sequences. In TCRdb, the public reads were trimmed at Q25 with fastp and aligned with MiXCR, with productive beta chains retained. For every CDR3 protein sequence, its rows merge into one entry that carries the most common genes and DNA. The V and J calls here are based on TCRdb, not the publication. Present in this sample are about 130,000 distinct CDR3 sequences, approximately 90% of which were seen just once. Under 0.25% of the sample is held by the ten biggest clonotypes.

Reading the germline V gene gives CDR1 MNHNS and CDR2 SASEGT. Trimming takes 6 bases off V and 7 bases off J; junction bases not matched to a gene: 12. There are 15 amino acids in the CDR3, from cysteine to phenylalanine inclusive. Of the read, only the CDR3 DNA is kept; its 45 bases are in frame from base 1. As to this clonotype: Its cognate antigen has yet to be identified. Base qualities are not provided; no much larger clone lies one nucleotide away.

The source of this sequence is a human donor with multiple sclerosis. Sequenced input: CD8+ T cells from PBMCs. The receptor chain draws on TRBV6-1 and TRBJ1-2; TRBD1 fits 9 bases in the junction. The CDR3: CASSSTGTGLRGYTF. Read as DNA, the sequence is TGTGCCAGCAGCTCTACCGGGACAGGGTTGCGTGGCTACACCTTC.